This note documents a single T cell receptor (beta chain) sequence. What it binds is unknown. This entry comes from a study of immune cell composition in non-small cell lung cancer. The overall study: Tumours were mainly lung adenocarcinoma or squamous cell carcinoma. Study outcomes and limitations: Tumour TCR-beta clonality showed no significant link to smoking pack-years.

Template was genomic DNA from frozen, unsorted single-cell suspensions. The V end lost 0 bases, the J end lost 6 bases, and 10 bases lay between the germline ends. There are 14 residues in the CDR3. Germline loops: CDR1 SGHRS, CDR2 YFSETQ. The method was immunoSEQ multiplex PCR; TCRdb's version includes in-frame clones alone and lacks a portion of them. This sample has 2,400 or so clones; roughly four fifths occur once, and the top ten carry 17%. This same sample was also part of a study on CD4 T cells in lung cancer.

Sequencing was performed on lung tumor tissue. The chain joins TRBV5-1 to TRBJ2-1, with a possible D match to TRBD2 (5 bases). This TCR came from a human donor with non-small cell lung cancer. The CDR3, as DNA: TGCGCCAGCAGCTTGGGAGGGAGCAGCAATGAGCAGTTCTTC. Translating it yields CASSLGGSSNEQFF.